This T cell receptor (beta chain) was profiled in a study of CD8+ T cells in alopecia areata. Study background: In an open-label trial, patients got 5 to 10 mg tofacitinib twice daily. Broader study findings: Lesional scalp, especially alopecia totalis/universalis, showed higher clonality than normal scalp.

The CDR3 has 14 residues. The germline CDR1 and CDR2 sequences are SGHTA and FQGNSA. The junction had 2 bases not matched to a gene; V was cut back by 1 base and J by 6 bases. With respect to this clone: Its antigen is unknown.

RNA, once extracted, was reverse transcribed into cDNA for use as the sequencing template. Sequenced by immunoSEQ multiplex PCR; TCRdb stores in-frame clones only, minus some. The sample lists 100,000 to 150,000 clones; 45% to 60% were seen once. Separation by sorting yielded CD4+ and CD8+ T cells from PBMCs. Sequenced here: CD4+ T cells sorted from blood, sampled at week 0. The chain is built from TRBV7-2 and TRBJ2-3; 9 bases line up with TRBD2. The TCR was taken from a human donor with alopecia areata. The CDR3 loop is CASSLGLAGDTQYF. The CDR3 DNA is TGTGCCAGCAGCTTAGGTCTAGCGGGGGATACGCAGTATTTT.